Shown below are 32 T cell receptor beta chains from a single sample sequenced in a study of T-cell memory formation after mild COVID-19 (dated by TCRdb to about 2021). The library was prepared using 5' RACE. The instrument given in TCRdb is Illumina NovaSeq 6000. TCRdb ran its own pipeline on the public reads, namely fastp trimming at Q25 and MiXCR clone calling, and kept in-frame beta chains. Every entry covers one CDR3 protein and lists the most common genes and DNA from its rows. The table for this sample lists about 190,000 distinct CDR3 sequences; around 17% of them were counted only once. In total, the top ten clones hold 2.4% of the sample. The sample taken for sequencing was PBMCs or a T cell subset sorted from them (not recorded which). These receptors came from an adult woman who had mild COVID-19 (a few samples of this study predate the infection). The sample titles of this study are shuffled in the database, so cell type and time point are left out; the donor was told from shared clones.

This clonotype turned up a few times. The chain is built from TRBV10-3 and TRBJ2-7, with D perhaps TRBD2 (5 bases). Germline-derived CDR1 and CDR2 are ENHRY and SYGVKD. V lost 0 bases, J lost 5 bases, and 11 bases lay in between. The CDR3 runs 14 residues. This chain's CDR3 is CAISESRGIDEQYF. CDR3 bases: TGTGCCATCAGTGAGTCGCGAGGGATCGACGAGCAGTACTTC.

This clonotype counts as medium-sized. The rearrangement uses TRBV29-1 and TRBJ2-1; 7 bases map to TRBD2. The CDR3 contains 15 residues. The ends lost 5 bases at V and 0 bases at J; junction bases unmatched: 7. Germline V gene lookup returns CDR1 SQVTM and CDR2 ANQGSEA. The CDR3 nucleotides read TGCAGCGTTCTAGCGGAAGTAAGCTCCTACAATGAGCAGTTCTTC. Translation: CSVLAEVSSYNEQFF.

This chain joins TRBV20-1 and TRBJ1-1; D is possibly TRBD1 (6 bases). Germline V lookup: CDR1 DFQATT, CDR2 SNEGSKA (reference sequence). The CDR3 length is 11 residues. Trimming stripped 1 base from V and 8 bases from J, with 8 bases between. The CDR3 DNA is TGCAGTGCTAGAGCAACAGGGGAAGCTTTCTTT. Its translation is CSARATGEAFF.

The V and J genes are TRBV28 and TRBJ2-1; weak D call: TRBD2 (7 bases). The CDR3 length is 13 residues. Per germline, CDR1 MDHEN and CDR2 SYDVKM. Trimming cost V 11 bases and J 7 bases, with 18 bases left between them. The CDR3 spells CAVFRGAGNEQFF. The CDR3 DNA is TGTGCCGTATTCCGGGGGGCCGGGAATGAGCAGTTCTTC.

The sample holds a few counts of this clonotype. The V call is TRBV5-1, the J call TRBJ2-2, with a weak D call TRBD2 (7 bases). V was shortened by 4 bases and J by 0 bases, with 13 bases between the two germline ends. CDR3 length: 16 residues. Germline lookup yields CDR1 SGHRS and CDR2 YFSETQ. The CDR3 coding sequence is TGCGCCAGCAGCCCAGGGGAGGGATCGAACACCGGGGAGCTGTTTTTT. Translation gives CASSPGEGSNTGELFF.

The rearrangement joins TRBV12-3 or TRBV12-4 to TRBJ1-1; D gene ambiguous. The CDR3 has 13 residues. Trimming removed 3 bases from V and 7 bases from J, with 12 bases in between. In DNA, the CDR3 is TGTGCCAGCAGTTTTGATATGACCGTTGAAGCTTTCTTT. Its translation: CASSFDMTVEAFF.

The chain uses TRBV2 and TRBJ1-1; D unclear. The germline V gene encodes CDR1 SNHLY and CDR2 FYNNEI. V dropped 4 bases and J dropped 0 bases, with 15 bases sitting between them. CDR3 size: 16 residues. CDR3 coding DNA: TGTGCCAGCAGTGTACCTTTGCGACGGATGAACACTGAAGCTTTCTTT. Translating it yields CASSVPLRRMNTEAFF.

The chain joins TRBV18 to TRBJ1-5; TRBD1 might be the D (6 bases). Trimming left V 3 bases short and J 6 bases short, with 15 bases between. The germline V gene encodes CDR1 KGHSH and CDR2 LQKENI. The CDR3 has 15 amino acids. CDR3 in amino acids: CASSPTGARFQPQHF. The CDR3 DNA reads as TGTGCCAGCTCACCCACGGGGGCGAGGTTTCAGCCCCAGCATTTT.

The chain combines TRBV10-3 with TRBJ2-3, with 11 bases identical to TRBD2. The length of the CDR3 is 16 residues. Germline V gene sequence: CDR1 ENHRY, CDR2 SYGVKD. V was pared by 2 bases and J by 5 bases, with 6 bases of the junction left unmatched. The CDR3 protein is CAISESSGGARDTQYF. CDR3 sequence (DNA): TGTGCCATCAGTGAGAGTAGCGGGGGGGCCAGAGATACGCAGTATTTT.

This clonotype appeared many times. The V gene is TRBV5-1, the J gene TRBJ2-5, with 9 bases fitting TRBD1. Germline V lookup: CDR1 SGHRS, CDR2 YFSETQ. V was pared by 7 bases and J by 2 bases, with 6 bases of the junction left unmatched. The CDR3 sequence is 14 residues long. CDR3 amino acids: CASRTGTGQETQYF. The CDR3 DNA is TGCGCCAGCCGAACCGGGACAGGGCAAGAGACCCAGTACTTC.

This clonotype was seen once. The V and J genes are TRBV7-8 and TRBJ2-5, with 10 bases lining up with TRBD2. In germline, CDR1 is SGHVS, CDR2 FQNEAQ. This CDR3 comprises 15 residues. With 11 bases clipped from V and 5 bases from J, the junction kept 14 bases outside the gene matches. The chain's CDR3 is CAGGSQGLAYETQYF. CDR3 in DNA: TGTGCCGGAGGGTCTCAGGGACTAGCGTACGAGACCCAGTACTTC. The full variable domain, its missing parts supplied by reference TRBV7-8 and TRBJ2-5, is GAGVSQSPRYKVAKRGQDVALRCDPISGHVSLFWYQQALGQGPEFLTYFQNEAQLDKSGLPSDRFFAERPEGSVSTLKIQRTQQEDSAVYLCAGGSQGLAYETQYFGPGTRLLVL.

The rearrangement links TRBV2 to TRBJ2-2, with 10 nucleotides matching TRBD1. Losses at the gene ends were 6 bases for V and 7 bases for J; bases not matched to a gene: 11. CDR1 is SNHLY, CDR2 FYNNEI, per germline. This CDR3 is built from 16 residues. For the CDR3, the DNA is TGTGCCAGCAGGGAGCGACAGGGGGCATTGGTCGGGGAGCTGTTTTTT. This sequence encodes CASRERQGALVGELFF.

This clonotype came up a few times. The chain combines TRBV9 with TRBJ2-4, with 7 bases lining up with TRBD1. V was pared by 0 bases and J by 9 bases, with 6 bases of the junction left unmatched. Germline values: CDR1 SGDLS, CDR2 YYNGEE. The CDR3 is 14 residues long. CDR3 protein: CASSVGGGGGIQYF. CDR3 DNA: TGTGCCAGCAGCGTAGGAGGGGGCGGCGGCATTCAGTACTTC. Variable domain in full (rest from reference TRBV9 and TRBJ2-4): DSGVTQTPKHLITATGQRVTLRCSPRSGDLSVYWYQQSLDQGLQFLIQYYNGEERAKGNILERFSAQQFPDLHSELNLSSLELGDSALYFCASSVGGGGGIQYFGAGTRLSVL.

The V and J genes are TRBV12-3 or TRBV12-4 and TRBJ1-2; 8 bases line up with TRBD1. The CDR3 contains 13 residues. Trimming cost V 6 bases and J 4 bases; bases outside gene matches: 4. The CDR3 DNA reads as TGTGCCAGCAGGATGACAGGGGCCTATGGCTACACCTTC. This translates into CASRMTGAYGYTF.

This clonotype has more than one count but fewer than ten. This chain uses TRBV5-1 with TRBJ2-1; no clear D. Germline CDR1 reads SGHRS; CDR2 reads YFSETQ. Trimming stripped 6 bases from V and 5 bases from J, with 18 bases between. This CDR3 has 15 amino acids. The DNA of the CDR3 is TGCGCCAGCACCGAAGGCATCCTTGGCCACAATGAGCAGTTCTTC. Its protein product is CASTEGILGHNEQFF.

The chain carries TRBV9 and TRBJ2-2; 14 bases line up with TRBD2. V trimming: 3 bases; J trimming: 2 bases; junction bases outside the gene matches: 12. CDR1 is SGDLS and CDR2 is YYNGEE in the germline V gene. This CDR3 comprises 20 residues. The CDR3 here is CASSAVVMGLAGANTGELFF. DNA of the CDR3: TGTGCCAGCAGCGCCGTCGTTATGGGACTAGCGGGGGCAAACACCGGGGAGCTGTTTTTT.

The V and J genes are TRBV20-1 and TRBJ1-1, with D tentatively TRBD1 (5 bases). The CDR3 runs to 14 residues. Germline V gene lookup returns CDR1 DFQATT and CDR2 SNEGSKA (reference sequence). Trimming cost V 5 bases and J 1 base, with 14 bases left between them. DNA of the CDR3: TGCAGTGCTCGTACAGGACATGGGAACACTGAAGCTTTCTTT. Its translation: CSARTGHGNTEAFF.

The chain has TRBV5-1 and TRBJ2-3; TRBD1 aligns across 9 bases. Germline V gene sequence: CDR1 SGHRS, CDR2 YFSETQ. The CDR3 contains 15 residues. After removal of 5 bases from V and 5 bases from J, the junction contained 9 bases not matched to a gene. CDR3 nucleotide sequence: TGCGCCAGCAGTCGAGGACAGGGGTGGGGAGATACGCAGTATTTT. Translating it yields CASSRGQGWGDTQYF.

In nucleotides, the CDR3 is TGTGCCACCAGCAGAGAAAGATTTAACACCGGGGAGCTGTTTTTT. This encodes CATSRERFNTGELFF. The genes are TRBV15 and TRBJ2-2; D is ambiguous. Trimming left V 0 bases short and J 2 bases short, with 7 bases between. Per germline, CDR1 LNHNV and CDR2 YYDKDF (reference sequence). This CDR3 comprises 15 residues.

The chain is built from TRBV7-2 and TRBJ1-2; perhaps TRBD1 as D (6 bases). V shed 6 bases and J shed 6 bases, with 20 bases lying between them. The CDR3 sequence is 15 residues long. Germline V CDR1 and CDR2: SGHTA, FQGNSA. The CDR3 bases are TGTGCCAGCAGTTCGTACAGGGAGGGATGGGATGGCTACACCTTC. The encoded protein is CASSSYREGWDGYTF.

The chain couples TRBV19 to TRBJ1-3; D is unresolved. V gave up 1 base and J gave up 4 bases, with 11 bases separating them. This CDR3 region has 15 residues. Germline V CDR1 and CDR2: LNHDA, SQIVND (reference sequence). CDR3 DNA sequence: TGTGCCAGTAGTATAGCACGGGTACAGGGAAACACCATATATTTT. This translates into CASSIARVQGNTIYF. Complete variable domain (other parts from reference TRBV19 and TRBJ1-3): DGGITQSPKYLFRKEGQNVTLSCEQNLNHDAMYWYRQDPGQGLRLIYYSQIVNDFQKGDIAEGYSVSREKKESFPLTVTSAQKNPTAFYLCASSIARVQGNTIYFGEGSWLTVV.

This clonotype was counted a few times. In DNA, the CDR3 is TGTGCCAGCAGCTTAAACCCGGGGGGGCGTTACAATGAGCAGTTCTTC. Translated: CASSLNPGGRYNEQFF. The rearrangement uses TRBV7-3 and TRBJ2-1, with TRBD2 matching over 8 bases. The germline CDR1 and CDR2 sequences are SGHTA and FQGTGA. The V segment lost 1 base and the J segment 4 bases; nucleotides outside the gene matches: 6. The CDR3 has 16 residues.

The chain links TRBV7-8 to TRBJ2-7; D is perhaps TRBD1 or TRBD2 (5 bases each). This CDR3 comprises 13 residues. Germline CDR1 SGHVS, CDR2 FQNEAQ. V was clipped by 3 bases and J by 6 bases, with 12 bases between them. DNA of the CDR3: TGTGCCAGCAGCTTCGGGGTAGGGGTCGAGCAGTACTTC. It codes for CASSFGVGVEQYF.

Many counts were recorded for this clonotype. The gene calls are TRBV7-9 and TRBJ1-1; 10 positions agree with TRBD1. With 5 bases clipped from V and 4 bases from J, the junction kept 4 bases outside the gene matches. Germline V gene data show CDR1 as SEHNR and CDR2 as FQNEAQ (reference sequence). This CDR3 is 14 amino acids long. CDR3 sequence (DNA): TGTGCCAGCAGCCATGGACAGGGGGGCACTGAAGCTTTCTTT. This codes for CASSHGQGGTEAFF.

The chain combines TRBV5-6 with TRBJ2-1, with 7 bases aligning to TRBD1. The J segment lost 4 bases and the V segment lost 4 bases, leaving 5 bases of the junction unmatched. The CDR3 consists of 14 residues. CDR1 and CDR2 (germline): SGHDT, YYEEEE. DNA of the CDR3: TGTGCCAGCAGCACTAGACAGGGATACAATGAGCAGTTCTTC. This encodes CASSTRQGYNEQFF.

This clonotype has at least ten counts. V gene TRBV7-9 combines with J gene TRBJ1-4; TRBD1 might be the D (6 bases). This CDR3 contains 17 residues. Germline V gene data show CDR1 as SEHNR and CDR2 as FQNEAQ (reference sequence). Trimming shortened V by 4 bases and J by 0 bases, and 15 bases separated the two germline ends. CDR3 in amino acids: CASSSIRGDATNEKLFF. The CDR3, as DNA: TGTGCCAGCAGCTCAATCAGGGGCGATGCAACTAATGAAAAACTGTTTTTT.

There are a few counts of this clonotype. DNA of the CDR3: TGCAGTGCTACGCGGGAGAGAAACAATGAGCAGTTCTTC. Protein product: CSATRERNNEQFF. This rearrangement joins TRBV20-1 to TRBJ2-1, with 7 bases that match TRBD2. J gave up 5 bases and V 4 bases, and 5 bases lay outside the gene matches. The germline V gene encodes CDR1 DFQATT and CDR2 SNEGSKA (reference sequence). This CDR3 contains 13 residues.

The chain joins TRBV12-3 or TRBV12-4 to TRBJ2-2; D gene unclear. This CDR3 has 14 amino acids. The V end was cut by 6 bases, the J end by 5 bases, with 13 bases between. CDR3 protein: CASRLDRVTGELFF. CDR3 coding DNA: TGTGCCAGCAGACTTGACCGGGTTACCGGGGAGCTGTTTTTT.

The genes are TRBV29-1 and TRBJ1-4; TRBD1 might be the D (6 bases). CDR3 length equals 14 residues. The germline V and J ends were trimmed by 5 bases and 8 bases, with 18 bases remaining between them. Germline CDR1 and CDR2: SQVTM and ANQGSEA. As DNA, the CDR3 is TGCAGCGTTTCCCCGGGGGCAGGGAGGGAAAAACTGTTTTTT. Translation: CSVSPGAGREKLFF.

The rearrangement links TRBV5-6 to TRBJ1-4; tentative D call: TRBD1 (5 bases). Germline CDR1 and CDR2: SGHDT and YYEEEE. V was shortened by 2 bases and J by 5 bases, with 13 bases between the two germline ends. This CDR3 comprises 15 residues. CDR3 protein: CASSFRRGVNEKLFF. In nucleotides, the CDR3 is TGTGCCAGCAGCTTTAGACGAGGGGTAAATGAAAAACTGTTTTTT.

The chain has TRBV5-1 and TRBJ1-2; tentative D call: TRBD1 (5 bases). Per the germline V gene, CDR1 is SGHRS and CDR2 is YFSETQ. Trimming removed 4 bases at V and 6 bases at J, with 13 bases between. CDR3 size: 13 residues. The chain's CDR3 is CASSTRQMDGYTF. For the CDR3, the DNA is TGCGCCAGCAGCACCCGACAGATGGATGGCTACACCTTC.

In nucleotides, the CDR3 is TGCGCCAGCAGTCTGGTCAGACACTCCTACGAGCAGTACTTC. Amino acids: CASSLVRHSYEQYF. The rearrangement links TRBV23-1 to TRBJ2-7; D is unresolved. TRBV23-1 is known as an ORF, though its function is uncertain. This CDR3 is 14 amino acids long. V gave up 4 bases and J gave up 0 bases, with 10 bases separating them.